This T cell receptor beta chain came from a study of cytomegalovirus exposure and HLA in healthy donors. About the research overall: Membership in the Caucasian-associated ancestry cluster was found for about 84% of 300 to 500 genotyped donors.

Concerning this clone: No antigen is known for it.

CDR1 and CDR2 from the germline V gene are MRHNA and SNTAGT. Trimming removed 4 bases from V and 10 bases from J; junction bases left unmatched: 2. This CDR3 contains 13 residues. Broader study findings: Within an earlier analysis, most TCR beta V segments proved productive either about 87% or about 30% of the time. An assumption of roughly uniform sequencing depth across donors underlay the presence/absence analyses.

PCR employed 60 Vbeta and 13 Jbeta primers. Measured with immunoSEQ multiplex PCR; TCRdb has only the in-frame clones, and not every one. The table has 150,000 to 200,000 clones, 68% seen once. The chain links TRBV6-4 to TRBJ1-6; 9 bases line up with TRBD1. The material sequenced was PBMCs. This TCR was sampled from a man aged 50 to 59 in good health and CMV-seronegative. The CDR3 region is CASSGTGDSPLHF. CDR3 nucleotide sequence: TGTGCCAGCAGTGGGACAGGGGACTCACCCCTCCACTTT.